Below, 25 T cell receptor beta chains from the same sample are listed, as sequenced in a study of blood T cell repertoires in COVID-19. The protocol was immunoSEQ multiplex PCR, while the TCRdb copy is restricted to in-frame clones and leaves out a portion. The sample has hundreds of thousands of clones, about 90% seen once; the top ten hold about 6.9%. The material sequenced was peripheral blood. The receptors derive from a woman aged 45-60 years with COVID-19, enrolled during active disease.

This clone was detected once. The rearrangement uses TRBV27 and TRBJ2-7; no definite D call. V gave up 3 bases and J gave up 0 bases, with 12 bases separating them. The CDR3 length is 15 residues. Germline CDR1 MNHEY, CDR2 SMNVEV (reference sequence). The CDR3 loop is CASSFSLPASYEQYF. In DNA form, the CDR3 reads TGTGCCAGCAGTTTTAGCCTCCCTGCCTCCTACGAGCAGTACTTC.

The V call is TRBV25-1, the J call TRBJ2-1, with no clear D. Germline V gene lookup returns CDR1 MGHDK and CDR2 SYGVNS. V lost 4 bases and J lost 6, with 13 bases in between. CDR3 size: 14 residues. The CDR3 loop is CASSGSLGVNEQFF. CDR3 DNA sequence: TGTGCCAGCAGTGGAAGTTTGGGCGTCAATGAGCAGTTCTTC.

The table lists this clone with many counts. The chain joins TRBV24-1 to TRBJ2-1; 7 nucleotides match TRBD2. The germline V gene has CDR1 KGHDR and CDR2 SFDVKD. The CDR3 length is 15 residues. Trimming cost V 4 bases and J 5 bases; bases outside gene matches: 7. Here the CDR3 DNA reads TGTGCCACCAGTGAGGGAGGGAAGTTGAACAATGAGCAGTTCTTC. Protein sequence: CATSEGGKLNNEQFF.

The table lists this clone with a count of one. The rearrangement uses TRBV25-1 and TRBJ1-1, with D perhaps TRBD1 (6 bases). Germline V gene lookup returns CDR1 MGHDK and CDR2 SYGVNS. The CDR3 has 11 amino acids. Between the trimmed V and J ends, which lost 6 bases and 6 bases, there was a span of 8 bases. This CDR3 is CASRGHSEAFF. DNA for the CDR3: TGTGCCAGCAGGGGACATTCTGAAGCTTTCTTT. Variable domain in full (rest from reference TRBV25-1 and TRBJ1-1): EADIYQTPRYLVIGTGKKITLECSQTMGHDKMYWYQQDPGMELHLIHYSYGVNSTEKGDLSSESTVSRIRTEHFPLTLESARPSHTSQYLCASRGHSEAFFGQGTRLTVV.

The V call is TRBV11-3, the J call TRBJ1-1; D is perhaps TRBD1 (5 bases). The V gene's germline CDR1 is SGHNT and CDR2 YENEEA. The CDR3 has 15 amino acids. Trimming removed 3 bases from V and 1 base from J, with 12 bases in between. In nucleotides, the CDR3 is TGTGCCAGCAGCTTTTCTGTCAGGGCGAACACTGAAGCTTTCTTT. Amino acids: CASSFSVRANTEAFF.

V usage is TRBV19 and J usage is TRBJ2-7; D possibly corresponds to TRBD2 (5 bases). The tail of the sequence fits TRBJ2-5 better, so the J call may be wrong. This CDR3 is built from 13 residues. Germline CDR1 is LNHDA and CDR2 is SQIVND (reference sequence). The chain's CDR3 is CASSINTAGTQYF. CDR3 coding DNA: TGTGCCAGTAGTATCAACACCGCGGGGACCCAGTACTTC.

The V call is TRBV4-1, the J call TRBJ2-7, with no clear D. The germline V gene encodes CDR1 MGHRA and CDR2 YSYEKL. CDR3 length: 16 residues. Trimming removed 0 bases at V and 4 bases at J, with 16 bases between. CDR3: CASSQDWPDLLYEQYF. The CDR3 DNA sequence: TGCGCCAGCAGCCAAGATTGGCCAGATCTCCTTTACGAGCAGTACTTC.

The genes are TRBV6-2 or TRBV6-3 and TRBJ1-2; no definite D call. The CDR3 has 13 amino acids. The germline V gene encodes CDR1 MNHEY and CDR2 SVGEGT. Trimming pared 0 bases from V and 5 bases from J, leaving 7 bases between. In nucleotides, the CDR3 is TGTGCCAGCAGTTACTCGACAAAATATGGCTACACCTTC. It encodes CASSYSTKYGYTF.

The DNA for the CDR3 is TGTGCCAGCAGCTTATTTGAGCCCGTAGTAAGCCGCTATGAGCAGTTCTTC. This encodes CASSLFEPVVSRYEQFF. The V gene is TRBV7-8, the J gene TRBJ2-1; unclear D gene. Trimming pared 2 bases from V and 8 bases from J, leaving 22 bases between. Germline CDR1 SGHVS, CDR2 FQNEAQ. There are 17 residues in the CDR3. The entire variable domain, with the rest obtained from reference TRBV7-8 and TRBJ2-1, is as follows: GAGVSQSPRYKVAKRGQDVALRCDPISGHVSLFWYQQALGQGPEFLTYFQNEAQLDKSGLPSDRFFAERPEGSVSTLKIQRTQQEDSAVYLCASSLFEPVVSRYEQFFGPGTRLTVL.

This chain joins TRBV19 and TRBJ1-6; D may be TRBD1 (6 bases). The CDR3 loop spans 14 amino acids. The V gene's germline CDR1 is LNHDA and CDR2 SQIVND (reference sequence). Trimming cost V 1 base and J 7 bases, with 8 bases left between them. DNA for the CDR3: TGTGCCAGTAGTATAGCCAGGGGCAATTCACCCCTCCACTTT. Its protein is CASSIARGNSPLHF.

The V and J genes are TRBV24-1 and TRBJ2-1; 13 bases line up with TRBD2. This CDR3 has 16 amino acids. Germline loops: CDR1 KGHDR, CDR2 SFDVKD. The J segment lost 9 bases and the V segment lost 7 bases, leaving 11 bases of the junction unmatched. CDR3 in DNA: TGTGCCACCAGCCCACTAGCGGGAGGGATGAGGGGTGAGCAGTTCTTC. It is translated as CATSPLAGGMRGEQFF.

Note on this clone: Sequence at one end of the junction differs from germline and may be a read error. The chain is built from TRBV7-3 and TRBJ1-2, with D tentatively TRBD1 (6 bases). This CDR3 has 15 residues. In germline, CDR1 is SGHTA, CDR2 FQGTGA. The CDR3 protein is CASSLTGAANYGYTF. CDR3 in DNA: TGTGCCAGCAGCCTAACGGGGGCGGCTAACTATGGCTACACCTTC.

V is TRBV2 and J is TRBJ2-1, with 7 positions matching TRBD1. Germline V CDR1 and CDR2: SNHLY, FYNNEI. This CDR3 region has 12 residues. V was clipped by 5 bases and J by 8 bases; unmatched bases: 3. CDR3 amino acids: CASSRQGYEQFF. CDR3 nucleotide sequence: TGTGCCAGCAGTCGACAGGGTTATGAGCAGTTCTTC.

V is TRBV11-2 and J is TRBJ2-1, with 11 nucleotides matching TRBD2. The germline V gene has CDR1 SGHAT and CDR2 FQNNGV. Losses at the gene ends were 5 bases for V and 12 bases for J; bases not matched to a gene: 18. The CDR3 length is 17 residues. The CDR3 nucleotides read TGTGCCAGCAGCCTCCACATCGGGCTAGCGGGAGGCCCTGGGCAGTTCTTC. It codes for CASSLHIGLAGGPGQFF.

The chain is built from TRBV2 and TRBJ1-6; TRBD1 agrees at 8 bases. Germline assignment: CDR1 SNHLY and CDR2 FYNNEI. This CDR3 spans 16 amino acids. V was clipped by 4 bases and J by 6 bases; unmatched bases: 8. The CDR3 here is CASSGGTGFTNSPLHF. The CDR3 bases are TGTGCCAGCAGTGGGGGGACAGGATTTACTAATTCACCCCTCCACTTT. The full variable domain, its missing parts supplied by reference TRBV2 and TRBJ1-6, is EPEVTQTPSHQVTQMGQEVILRCVPISNHLYFYWYRQILGQKVEFLVSFYNNEISEKSEIFDDQFSVERPDGSNFTLKIRSTKLEDSAMYFCASSGGTGFTNSPLHFGNGTRLTVT.

The CDR3 loop reads CASSPGQGLTYEQYF. CDR3 DNA sequence: TGCGCCAGCAGCCCCGGACAGGGTCTAACCTACGAGCAGTACTTC. The chain is built from TRBV5-1 and TRBJ2-7; 8 nucleotides line up with TRBD1. V lost 4 bases and J lost 2; bases outside the gene matches: 8. Per the germline V gene, CDR1 is SGHRS and CDR2 is YFSETQ. This CDR3 spans 15 amino acids.

The chain has TRBV3-1 (or the pseudogene TRBV3-2) and TRBJ1-2; 10 bases match TRBD1. Germline CDR1 LGHDT, CDR2 YNNKEL (reference sequence). J was trimmed by 5 bases and V by 1 base; bases with no gene match: 4. CDR3 length: 15 amino acids. The CDR3 DNA reads as TGTGCCAGCAGCCAAGGGACAGGGGGAGGATATGGCTACACCTTC. Protein sequence: CASSQGTGGGYGYTF.

This sequence joins TRBV6-2 or TRBV6-3 and TRBJ1-6; D is undetermined. This CDR3 has 14 amino acids. Germline CDR1 MNHEY, CDR2 SVGEGT. V was clipped by 4 bases and J by 7 bases, with 11 bases between them. The DNA of the CDR3 is TGTGCCAGCAGTTTTTGGCCCCTGAATTCACCCCTCCACTTT. Protein product: CASSFWPLNSPLHF.

As regards this clone: This sample includes further DNA sequences coding for the same CDR3. The rearrangement uses TRBV18 and TRBJ1-2; 8 bases are a match to TRBD1. This CDR3 has 13 residues. V shed 3 bases and J 5 bases; nucleotides not matched to a gene: 2. Germline CDR1 and CDR2: KGHSH and LQKENI. CDR3 in amino acids: CASSPDRGYGYTF. The CDR3 DNA is TGTGCCAGCTCACCCGACAGGGGATATGGCTACACCTTC.

The chain has TRBV18 and TRBJ2-7; a possible D gene is TRBD1 (6 bases). Trimming stripped 3 bases from V and 3 bases from J, with 9 bases between. Germline V lookup: CDR1 KGHSH, CDR2 LQKENI. The CDR3 loop spans 13 amino acids. For the CDR3, the DNA is TGTGCCAGCTCACCCAGGACAGACTACGAGCAGTACTTC. Residues: CASSPRTDYEQYF.

The rearrangement uses TRBV5-1 and TRBJ2-3; 9 positions match TRBD2. The germline gives CDR1 SGHRS, CDR2 YFSETQ. The length of the CDR3 is 16 residues. V was clipped by 0 bases and J by 6 bases; unmatched bases: 8. Here the CDR3 reads CASSLELAGPRDTQYF. CDR3 sequence (DNA): TGCGCCAGCAGCTTGGAACTAGCGGGTCCTCGGGATACGCAGTATTTT. The complete variable domain, with remaining parts taken from reference TRBV5-1 and TRBJ2-3, reads KAGVTQTPRYLIKTRGQQVTLSCSPISGHRSVSWYQQTPGQGLQFLFEYFSETQRNKGNFPGRFSGRQFSNSRSEMNVSTLELGDSALYLCASSLELAGPRDTQYFGPGTRLTVL.

The rearrangement links TRBV7-3 to TRBJ1-2; D is unresolved. Deletions cut 5 bases from V and 5 bases from J, with 12 bases between. Germline V CDR1 and CDR2: SGHTA, FQGTGA. The CDR3 extends over 13 amino acids. CDR3 nucleotides: TGTGCCAGCAGCCCAACGCGGACTTATGGCTACACCTTC. This translates into CASSPTRTYGYTF.

The chain has TRBV29-1 and TRBJ2-7; D is perhaps TRBD1 (6 bases). The CDR3 loop spans 12 amino acids. Per germline, CDR1 SQVTM and CDR2 ANQGSEA. Trimming stripped 7 bases from V and 0 bases from J, with 10 bases between. This chain's CDR3 is CSGQDSSYEQYF. The CDR3 DNA reads as TGCAGCGGGCAGGACAGCTCCTACGAGCAGTACTTC.

The chain uses TRBV5-8 and TRBJ2-7, with TRBD2 identical over 12 bases. Germline CDR1 is SGHTS and CDR2 is YDEGEE. The CDR3 extends over 17 amino acids. Losses at the gene ends were 0 bases for V and 4 bases for J; bases not matched to a gene: 8. The CDR3 sequence: CASSLDRLAGGPYEQYF. CDR3 coding DNA: TGTGCCAGCAGCTTGGATCGGCTAGCGGGAGGGCCTTACGAGCAGTACTTC. The variable domain in full, completed from reference TRBV5-8 and TRBJ2-7, reads EAGVTQSPTHLIKTRGQQATLRCSPISGHTSVYWYQQALGLGLQFLLWYDEGEERNRGNFPPRFSGRQFPNYSSELNVNALELEDSALYLCASSLDRLAGGPYEQYFGPGTRLTVT.

The V and J genes are TRBV7-9 and TRBJ2-4; a weak D match, TRBD1 (6 bases). Trimming removed 1 base from V and 2 bases from J, with 12 bases in between. Germline V gives CDR1 SEHNR, CDR2 FQNEAQ (reference sequence). The CDR3 runs 16 residues. The CDR3 coding sequence is TGTGCCAGCAGCTTAGTACAGGGAGTTTCCAAAAACATTCAGTACTTC. Translation gives CASSLVQGVSKNIQYF.